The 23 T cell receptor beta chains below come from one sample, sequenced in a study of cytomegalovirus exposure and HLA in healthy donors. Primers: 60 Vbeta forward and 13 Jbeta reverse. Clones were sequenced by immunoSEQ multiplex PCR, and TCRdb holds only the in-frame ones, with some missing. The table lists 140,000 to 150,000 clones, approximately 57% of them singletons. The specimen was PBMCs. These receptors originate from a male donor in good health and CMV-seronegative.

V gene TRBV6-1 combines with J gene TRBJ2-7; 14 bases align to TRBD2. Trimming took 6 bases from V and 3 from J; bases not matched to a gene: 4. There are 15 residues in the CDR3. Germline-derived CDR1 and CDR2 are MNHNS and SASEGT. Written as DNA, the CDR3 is TGTGCCAGCAGGGGGACTAGCGGGGGTTTCTACGAGCAGTACTTC. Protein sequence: CASRGTSGGFYEQYF.

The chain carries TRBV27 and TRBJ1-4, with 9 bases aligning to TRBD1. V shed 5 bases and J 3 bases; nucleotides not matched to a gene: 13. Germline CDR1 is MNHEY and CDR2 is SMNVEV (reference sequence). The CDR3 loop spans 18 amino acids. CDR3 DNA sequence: TGTGCCAGCAGTCCCACAGGGGGCGCGGTTCCGCCTAATGAAAAACTGTTTTTT. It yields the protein CASSPTGGAVPPNEKLFF.

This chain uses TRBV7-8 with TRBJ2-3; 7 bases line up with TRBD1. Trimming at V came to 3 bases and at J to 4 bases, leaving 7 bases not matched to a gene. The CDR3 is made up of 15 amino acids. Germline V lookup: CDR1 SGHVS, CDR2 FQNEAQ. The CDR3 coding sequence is TGTGCCAGCAGCTTTAGACAGGGTACCGCAGATACGCAGTATTTT. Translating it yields CASSFRQGTADTQYF.

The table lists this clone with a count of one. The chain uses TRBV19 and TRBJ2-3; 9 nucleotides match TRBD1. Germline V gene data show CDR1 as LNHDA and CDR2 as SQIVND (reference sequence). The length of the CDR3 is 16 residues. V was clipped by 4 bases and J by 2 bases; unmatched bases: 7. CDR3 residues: CASSRWGQGNTDTQYF. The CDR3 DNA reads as TGTGCCAGTAGTAGATGGGGACAGGGTAACACAGATACGCAGTATTTT.

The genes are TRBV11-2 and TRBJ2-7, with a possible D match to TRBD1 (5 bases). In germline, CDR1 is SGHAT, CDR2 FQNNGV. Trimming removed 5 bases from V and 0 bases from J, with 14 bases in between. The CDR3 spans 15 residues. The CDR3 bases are TGTGCCAGCAGCCTTATACAGGTTAGCTCCTACGAGCAGTACTTC. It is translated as CASSLIQVSSYEQYF.

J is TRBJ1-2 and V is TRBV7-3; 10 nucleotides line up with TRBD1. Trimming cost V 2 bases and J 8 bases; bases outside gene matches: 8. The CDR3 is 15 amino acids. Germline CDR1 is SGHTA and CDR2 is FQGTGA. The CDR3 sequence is CASSLGVDRGHGYTF. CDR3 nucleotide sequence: TGTGCCAGCAGCTTAGGCGTCGACAGGGGGCACGGCTACACCTTC.

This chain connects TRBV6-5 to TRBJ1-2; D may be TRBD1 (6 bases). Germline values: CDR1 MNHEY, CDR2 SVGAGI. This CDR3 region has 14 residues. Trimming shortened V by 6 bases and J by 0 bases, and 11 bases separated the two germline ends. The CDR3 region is CASSRTASNYGYTF. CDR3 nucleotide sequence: TGTGCCAGCAGCCGGACAGCCTCTAACTATGGCTACACCTTC.

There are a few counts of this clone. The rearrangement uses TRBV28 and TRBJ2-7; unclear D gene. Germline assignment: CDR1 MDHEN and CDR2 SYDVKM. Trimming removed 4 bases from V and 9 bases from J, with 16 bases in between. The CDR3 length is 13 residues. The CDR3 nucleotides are TGTGCCAGCAGTTCGGGTCACCACCGTCGGCAGTACTTC. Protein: CASSSGHHRRQYF. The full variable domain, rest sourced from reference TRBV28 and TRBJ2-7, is DVKVTQSSRYLVKRTGEKVFLECVQDMDHENMFWYRQDPGLGLRLIYFSYDVKMKEKGDIPEGYSVSREKKERFSLILESASTNQTSMYLCASSSGHHRRQYFGPGTRLTVT.

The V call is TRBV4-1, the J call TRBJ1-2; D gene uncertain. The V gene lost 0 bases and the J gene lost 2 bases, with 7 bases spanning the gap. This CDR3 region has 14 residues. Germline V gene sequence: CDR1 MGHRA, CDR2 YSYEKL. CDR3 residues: CASSQDRQNYGYTF. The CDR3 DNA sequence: TGCGCCAGCAGCCAAGATCGTCAGAACTATGGCTACACCTTC.

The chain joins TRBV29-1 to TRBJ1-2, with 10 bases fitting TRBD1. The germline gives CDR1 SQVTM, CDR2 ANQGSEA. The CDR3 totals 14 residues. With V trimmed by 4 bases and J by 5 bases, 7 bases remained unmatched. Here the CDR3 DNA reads TGCAGCGTTGGTGGGACAGGGGCCCCGTATGGCTACACCTTC. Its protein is CSVGGTGAPYGYTF.

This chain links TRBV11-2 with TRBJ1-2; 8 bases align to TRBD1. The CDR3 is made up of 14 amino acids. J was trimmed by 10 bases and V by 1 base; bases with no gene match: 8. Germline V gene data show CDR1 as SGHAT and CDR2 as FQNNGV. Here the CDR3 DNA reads TGTGCCAGCAGCTTAGCCGTGACAGGGGCGGACTACACCTTC. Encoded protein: CASSLAVTGADYTF. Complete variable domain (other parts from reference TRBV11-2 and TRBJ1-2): EAGVAQSPRYKIIEKRQSVAFWCNPISGHATLYWYQQILGQGPKLLIQFQNNGVVDDSQLPKDRFSAERLKGVDSTLKIQPAKLEDSAVYLCASSLAVTGADYTFGSGTRLTVV.

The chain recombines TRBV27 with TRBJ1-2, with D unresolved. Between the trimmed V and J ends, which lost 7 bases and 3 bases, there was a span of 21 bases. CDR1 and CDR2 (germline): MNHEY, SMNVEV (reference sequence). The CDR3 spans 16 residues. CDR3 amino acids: CASTESGSKGYYGYTF. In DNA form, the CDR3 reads TGTGCCAGCACGGAGTCGGGGTCCAAAGGGTACTATGGCTACACCTTC.

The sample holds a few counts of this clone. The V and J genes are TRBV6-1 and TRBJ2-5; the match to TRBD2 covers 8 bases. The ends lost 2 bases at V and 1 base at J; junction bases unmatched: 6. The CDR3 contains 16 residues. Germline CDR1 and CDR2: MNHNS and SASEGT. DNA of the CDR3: TGTGCCAGCAGTGAATGGGACGGGGGGGCCCAAGAGACCCAGTACTTC. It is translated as CASSEWDGGAQETQYF.

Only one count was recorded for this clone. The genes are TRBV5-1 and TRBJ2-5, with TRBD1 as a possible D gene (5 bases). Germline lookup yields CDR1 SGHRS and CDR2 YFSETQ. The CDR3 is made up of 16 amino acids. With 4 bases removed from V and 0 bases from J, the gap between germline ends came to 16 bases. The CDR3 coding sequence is TGCGCCAGCAGCCCCGGTTACAGGCTAAACCAAGAGACCCAGTACTTC. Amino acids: CASSPGYRLNQETQYF.

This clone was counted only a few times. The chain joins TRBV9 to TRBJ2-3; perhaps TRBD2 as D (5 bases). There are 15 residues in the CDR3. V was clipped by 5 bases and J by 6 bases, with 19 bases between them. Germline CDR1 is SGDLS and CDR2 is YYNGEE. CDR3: CASRPRAGRGDTQYF. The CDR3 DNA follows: TGTGCCAGCAGGCCCCGGGCGGGCCGAGGGGATACGCAGTATTTT. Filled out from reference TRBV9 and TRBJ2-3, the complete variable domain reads DSGVTQTPKHLITATGQRVTLRCSPRSGDLSVYWYQQSLDQGLQFLIQYYNGEERAKGNILERFSAQQFPDLHSELNLSSLELGDSALYFCASRPRAGRGDTQYFGPGTRLTVL.

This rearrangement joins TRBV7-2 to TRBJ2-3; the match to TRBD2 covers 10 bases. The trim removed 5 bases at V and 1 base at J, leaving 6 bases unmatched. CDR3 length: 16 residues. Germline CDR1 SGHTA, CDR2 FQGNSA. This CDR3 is CASSPNLAGGTDTQYF. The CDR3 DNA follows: TGTGCCAGCAGCCCGAATCTAGCGGGGGGCACAGATACGCAGTATTTT.

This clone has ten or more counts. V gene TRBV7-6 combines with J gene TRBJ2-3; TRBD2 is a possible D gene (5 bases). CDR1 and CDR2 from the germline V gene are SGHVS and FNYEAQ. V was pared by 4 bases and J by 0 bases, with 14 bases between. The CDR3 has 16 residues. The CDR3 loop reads CASSSYGLASTDTQYF. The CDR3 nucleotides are TGTGCCAGCAGCTCGTACGGACTGGCTAGCACAGATACGCAGTATTTT. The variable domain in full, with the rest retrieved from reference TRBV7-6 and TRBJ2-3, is GAGVSQSPRYKVTKRGQDVALRCDPISGHVSLYWYRQALGQGPEFLTYFNYEAQQDKSGLPNDRFSAERPEGSISTLTIQRTEQRDSAMYRCASSSYGLASTDTQYFGPGTRLTVL.

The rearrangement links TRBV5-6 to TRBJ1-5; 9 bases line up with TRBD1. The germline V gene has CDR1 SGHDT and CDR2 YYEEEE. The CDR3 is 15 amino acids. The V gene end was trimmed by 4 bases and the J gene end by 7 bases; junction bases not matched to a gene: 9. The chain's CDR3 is CASSLTGGDYQPQHF. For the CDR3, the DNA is TGTGCCAGCAGCCTAACAGGGGGCGACTACCAGCCCCAGCATTTT.

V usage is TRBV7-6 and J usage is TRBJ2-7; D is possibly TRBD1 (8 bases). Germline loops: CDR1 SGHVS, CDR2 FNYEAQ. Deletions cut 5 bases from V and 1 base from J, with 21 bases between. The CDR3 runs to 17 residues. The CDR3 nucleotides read TGTGCCAGCAGCGCGAACTCGTACAGGGGGGGTTCCTACGAGCAGTACTTC. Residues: CASSANSYRGGSYEQYF.

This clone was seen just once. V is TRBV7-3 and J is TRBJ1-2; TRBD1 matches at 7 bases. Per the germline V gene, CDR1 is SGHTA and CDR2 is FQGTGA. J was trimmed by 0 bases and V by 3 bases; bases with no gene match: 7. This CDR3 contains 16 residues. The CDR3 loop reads CASSFGTATTNYGYTF. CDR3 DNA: TGTGCCAGCAGCTTTGGGACAGCGACGACTAACTATGGCTACACCTTC.

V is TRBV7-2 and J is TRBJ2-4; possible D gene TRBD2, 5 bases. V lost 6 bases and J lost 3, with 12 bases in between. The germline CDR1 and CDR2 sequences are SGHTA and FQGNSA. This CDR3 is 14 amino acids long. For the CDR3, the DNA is TGTGCCAGCAGTTCGGGGTTTGGCAAAAACATTCAGTACTTC. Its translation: CASSSGFGKNIQYF.

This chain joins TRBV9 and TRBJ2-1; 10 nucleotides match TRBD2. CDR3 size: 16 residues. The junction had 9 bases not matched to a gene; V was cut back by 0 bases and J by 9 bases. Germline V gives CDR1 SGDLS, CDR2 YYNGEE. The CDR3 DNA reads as TGTGCCAGCAGCGTAGGGGGGAGCGGGGGGGTCCCTGAGCAGTTCTTC. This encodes CASSVGGSGGVPEQFF.

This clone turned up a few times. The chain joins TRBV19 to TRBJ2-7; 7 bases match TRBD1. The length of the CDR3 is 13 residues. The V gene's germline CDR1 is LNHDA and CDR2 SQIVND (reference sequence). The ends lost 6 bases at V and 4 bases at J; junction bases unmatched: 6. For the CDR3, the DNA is TGTGCCAGTAGCTCGGGACAGAAGTACGAGCAGTACTTC. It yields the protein CASSSGQKYEQYF.